This T cell receptor (beta chain) was identified during a study of shared clonotypes between healthy human individuals. Sequenced by immunoSEQ multiplex PCR; TCRdb stores in-frame clones only, minus some. This sample has about 380,000 clones; roughly 96% occur once, and the top ten carry approximately 0.32%. V was pared by 7 bases and J by 3 bases, with 13 bases between. The CDR3 consists of 14 residues. CDR1 SGHVS and CDR2 FNYEAQ come from the germline V gene. The sample taken for sequencing was memory CD8+ T cells sorted from blood. Regarding subset: CD45RO+ cells pooled with CCR7-negative TemRA cells. This sequence was found in a man in his thirties or forties in good health. The V and J genes are TRBV7-6 and TRBJ2-1, with D tentatively TRBD1 (6 bases). Here the CDR3 DNA reads TGTGCCAGCACGACAGGAACTAACTACAATGAGCAGTTCTTC. As protein: CASTTGTNYNEQFF.